This T cell receptor beta chain was observed in a study of CD8+CD57+ T cells in acquired aplastic anemia. Selection for sequencing was limited to patients who had shown CD8+CD57+ cell expansion by flow cytometry. Among the patients, none had received any therapy at the time of blood sampling. CDR3 length: 14 amino acids. Germline CDR1 and CDR2: DFQATT and SNEGSKA (reference sequence). Trimming stripped 3 bases from V and 4 bases from J, with 15 bases between. Researchers used genomic DNA as the template to profile TCR beta VDJ and CDR3. TCRdb recomputed calls from the reads with MiXCR, one row per CDR3 protein. This table holds over 250,000 distinct CDR3 sequences, 56% found once.

The chain carries TRBV20-1 and TRBJ1-1, with a tentative D call TRBD1 (6 bases). The sample taken for sequencing was sorted CD4+, CD8+, or CD8+CD57+ T cells (not recorded which) from PBMCs. This TCR derives from a human donor with aplastic anemia. The CDR3 DNA sequence: TGCAGTGCTAGGTACTTGAGGGGGGGCACTGAAGCTTTCTTT. Amino acid sequence: CSARYLRGGTEAFF.